Sequencing of this TCR beta chain was carried out in a study of T cells in Graves' hyperthyroidism and ophthalmopathy. CDR1 is SNHLY, CDR2 FYNNEI, per germline. The CDR3 is made up of 16 amino acids. The ends were cut back, 6 bases at V and 2 bases at J, with 16 bases in the middle. This clonotype was observed many times. Template material for amplifying TCR beta CDR3 regions consisted of RNA transcripts. During a first-round RT-PCR of the TCR CDR3, the HTBI primer set was used. MiXCR was run by TCRdb on the multiplex PCR reads, yielding one entry per CDR3 protein. The sample yields approximately 380,000 distinct CDR3 sequences, around 18% seen once.

This TCR was sampled from a man aged 18 to 30 with Graves' ophthalmopathy. The chain links TRBV2 to TRBJ2-2, with D perhaps TRBD1 (7 bases). The sample comprised blood. This CDR3 reads CASRLRGGGNTGELFF. DNA of the CDR3: TGTGCCAGCAGGCTCCGAGGAGGGGGCAACACCGGGGAGCTGTTTTTT.